Each of the 28 T cell receptor beta chains below was sequenced from the same sample in a study of blood T cell repertoires in COVID-19. Here immunoSEQ multiplex PCR was the method, and the copy in TCRdb shows in-frame clones only, minus some. Among under 300,000 clones, roughly 89% were seen once, and the ten largest hold 1.5%. The sequenced material came from peripheral blood. The receptors stem from a woman aged 40 to 49 who had recovered from COVID-19.

The chain employs TRBV28 and TRBJ2-1; TRBD2 matches at 9 bases. The CDR3 contains 14 residues. CDR1 and CDR2 from the germline V gene are MDHEN and SYDVKM. Trimming cost V 7 bases and J 3 bases; bases outside gene matches: 4. Here the CDR3 DNA reads TGTGCCAGCATTTCTAGCGGGGTCTACAATGAGCAGTTCTTC. Translating gives CASISSGVYNEQFF.

There are a few counts of this clone. The chain has TRBV18 and TRBJ2-2; 8 bases align to TRBD1. Germline CDR1 and CDR2: KGHSH and LQKENI. V shed 3 bases, J shed 4 bases, and the junction held 7 bases outside the gene matches. This CDR3 is built from 16 residues. The DNA of the CDR3 is TGTGCCAGCTCACCTGTGCGGACAGGGCGCACCGGGGAGCTGTTTTTT. Protein sequence: CASSPVRTGRTGELFF.

The V and J genes are TRBV28 and TRBJ2-7; D is possibly TRBD1 (6 bases). Trimming cost V 4 bases and J 2 bases, with 12 bases left between them. The CDR3 extends over 14 amino acids. CDR1 and CDR2 from the germline V gene are MDHEN and SYDVKM. The CDR3 coding sequence is TGTGCCAGCAGTTCTCCCGGGACAACCTACGAGCAGTACTTC. Encoded protein: CASSSPGTTYEQYF.

The rearrangement joins TRBV18 to TRBJ1-3; TRBD1 might be the D (6 bases). V lost 3 bases to trimming and J lost 1 base, with 10 bases between them. Germline V lookup: CDR1 KGHSH, CDR2 LQKENI. This CDR3 is 15 amino acids long. This CDR3 is CASSPTQGSGNTIYF. The CDR3 bases are TGTGCCAGCTCACCTACACAGGGTTCTGGAAACACCATATATTTT.

The chain uses TRBV28 and TRBJ2-5; D possibly corresponds to TRBD1 (6 bases). Per the germline V gene, CDR1 is MDHEN and CDR2 is SYDVKM. Trimming cost V 6 bases and J 6 bases, with 14 bases left between them. CDR3 length: 13 amino acids. The CDR3 is CASSPGAQKTQYF. CDR3 nucleotide sequence: TGTGCCAGCAGCCCAGGGGCTCAGAAGACCCAGTACTTC.

The rearrangement joins TRBV4-1 to TRBJ2-1; tentative D call: TRBD2 (7 bases). Trimming took 0 bases from V and 12 from J, leaving 24 bases between them. CDR3 length: 17 amino acids. Looked up from germline, CDR1 is MGHRA and CDR2 is YSYEKL. CDR3 DNA: TGCGCCAGCAGCCAAGATATAGGAGGACAGCGGGGTAAGGGGCAGTTCTTC. Its translation: CASSQDIGGQRGKGQFF.

This chain connects TRBV6-1 to TRBJ2-3, with D perhaps TRBD1 (6 bases). CDR1 and CDR2 from the germline V gene are MNHNS and SASEGT. V was pared by 3 bases and J by 2 bases, with 9 bases between. The CDR3 spans 14 residues. CDR3 sequence (DNA): TGTGCCAGCAGTGACCAGGGGCTCACAGATACGCAGTATTTT. Protein product: CASSDQGLTDTQYF.

The chain links TRBV6-6 to TRBJ2-5; 7 positions match TRBD2. J lost 3 bases, V lost 2 bases, and 3 bases had no gene match. CDR3 length equals 14 residues. Germline CDR1 reads MNHNY; CDR2 reads SVGAGI (reference sequence). This CDR3 reads CASSYVGGEETQYF. The CDR3 DNA reads as TGTGCCAGCAGTTACGTGGGGGGGGAAGAGACCCAGTACTTC.

V and J are TRBV7-9 and TRBJ1-1; TRBD1 aligns across 8 bases. J was trimmed by 0 bases and V by 4 bases; bases with no gene match: 4. Looked up from germline, CDR1 is SEHNR and CDR2 is FQNEAQ (reference sequence). The CDR3 contains 15 residues. CDR3 bases: TGTGCCAGCAGCTCGGACAGGGACATGAACACTGAAGCTTTCTTT. Its protein product is CASSSDRDMNTEAFF.

The chain couples TRBV5-6 to TRBJ1-1; D not certain. This CDR3 has 15 amino acids. Per the germline V gene, CDR1 is SGHDT and CDR2 is YYEEEE. V lost 0 bases and J 1 base, leaving 10 bases between the germline ends. CDR3 region: CASSLANLWNTEAFF. The DNA of the CDR3 is TGTGCCAGCAGCTTGGCCAATTTGTGGAACACTGAAGCTTTCTTT. Drawing the rest from reference TRBV5-6 and TRBJ1-1, the complete variable domain is DAGVTQSPTHLIKTRGQQVTLRCSPKSGHDTVSWYQQALGQGPQFIFQYYEEEERQRGNFPDRFSGHQFPNYSSELNVNALLLGDSALYLCASSLANLWNTEAFFGQGTRLTVV.

The genes are TRBV5-1 and TRBJ2-1; 8 bases match TRBD1. With V trimmed by 5 bases and J by 4 bases, 11 bases remained unmatched. The CDR3 runs 16 residues. Germline V lookup: CDR1 SGHRS, CDR2 YFSETQ. CDR3 sequence reads: CASSPLQGAEYNEQFF. The DNA of the CDR3 is TGCGCCAGCAGTCCCCTCCAGGGGGCTGAATACAATGAGCAGTTCTTC.

The chain has TRBV28 and TRBJ2-5; 13 nucleotides match TRBD2. Trimming at V came to 6 bases and at J to 0 bases, leaving 10 bases not matched to a gene. The CDR3 is 18 residues long. From germline, CDR1 is MDHEN and CDR2 SYDVKM. The CDR3 DNA sequence: TGTGCCAGCAGACTGGAGGGACTAGCGGGAAAGGACCAAGAGACCCAGTACTTC. This codes for CASRLEGLAGKDQETQYF.

The chain couples TRBV20-1 to TRBJ1-1; D remains unclear. The V gene lost 4 bases and the J gene lost 4 bases, with 7 bases spanning the gap. In germline, CDR1 is DFQATT, CDR2 SNEGSKA (reference sequence). The CDR3 has 11 residues. CDR3: CSAMSFTEAFF. Here the CDR3 DNA reads TGCAGTGCTATGAGCTTCACTGAAGCTTTCTTT.

J is TRBJ1-1 and V is TRBV5-1, with a tentative D call TRBD1 (6 bases). Trimming shortened V by 5 bases and J by 6 bases, and 14 bases separated the two germline ends. The CDR3 extends over 13 amino acids. The germline V gene has CDR1 SGHRS and CDR2 YFSETQ. The CDR3 sequence is CASSKYRAAEAFF. DNA of the CDR3: TGCGCCAGCAGTAAATACAGGGCCGCTGAAGCTTTCTTT.

The rearrangement uses TRBV10-1 and TRBJ2-3, with 11 bases identical to TRBD1. V shed 6 bases, J shed 3 bases, and the junction held 8 bases outside the gene matches. The length of the CDR3 is 16 residues. The germline V gene has CDR1 WNHNN and CDR2 SYGVQD (reference sequence). CDR3 region: CASSAGDRGITDTQYF. CDR3 nucleotides: TGCGCCAGCAGCGCAGGGGACAGGGGGATAACAGATACGCAGTATTTT.

The V call is TRBV19, the J call TRBJ1-5; the D gene is possibly TRBD1 (5 bases). The CDR3 consists of 14 residues. The germline gives CDR1 LNHDA, CDR2 SQIVND (reference sequence). The CDR3 DNA sequence: TGTGGGGGTTCGACAAGGGGAAGCAATCAGCCCCAGCATTTT. Protein product: CGGSTRGSNQPQHF.

The V call is TRBV6-5, the J call TRBJ1-6, with TRBD1 matching over 8 bases. Per germline, CDR1 MNHEY and CDR2 SVGAGI. The CDR3 covers 15 residues. J was trimmed by 13 bases and V by 3 bases; bases with no gene match: 11. CDR3: CASSYQGAVGRPLHF. The CDR3 DNA is TGTGCCAGCAGTTATCAGGGGGCAGTGGGTCGCCCCCTCCACTTT.

The chain combines TRBV4-1 with TRBJ2-1, with a tentative D call TRBD1 (5 bases). Germline-derived CDR1 and CDR2 are MGHRA and YSYEKL. The CDR3 sequence is 14 residues long. Trimming removed 4 bases from V and 5 bases from J, with 12 bases in between. The CDR3 sequence is CASSPLGRNNEQFF. The CDR3 DNA is TGCGCCAGCAGCCCCTTGGGGCGGAACAATGAGCAGTTCTTC.

The V gene is TRBV5-1, the J gene TRBJ2-2; 12 positions agree with TRBD2. V was pared by 4 bases and J by 1 base, with 2 bases of the junction left unmatched. The CDR3 length is 16 residues. The germline V gene has CDR1 SGHRS and CDR2 YFSETQ. The CDR3 here is CASSQTSGGNTGELFF. The CDR3 coding sequence is TGCGCCAGCAGCCAGACTAGCGGGGGGAACACCGGGGAGCTGTTTTTT.

Concerning this clone: The sample has other DNA sequences that encode this CDR3 too. V and J are TRBV16 and TRBJ2-1, with a possible D match to TRBD2 (6 bases). CDR3 size: 15 residues. In germline, CDR1 is KGHSY, CDR2 FQNENV. Between the trimmed V and J ends, which lost 2 bases and 4 bases, there was a span of 12 bases. The CDR3 bases are TGTGCCAGCAGCCAACTCGCGGGGAGTTACAATGAGCAGTTCTTC. Amino acid sequence: CASSQLAGSYNEQFF.

CDR3 nucleotide sequence: TGTGCCAGCAGCTTAGCGATCGGGAGGGGGACGACTAACTATGGCTACACCTTC. Its protein is CASSLAIGRGTTNYGYTF. The gene calls are TRBV7-9 and TRBJ1-2, with D tentatively TRBD1 (6 bases). V gave up 0 bases and J gave up 0 bases, with 17 bases separating them. This CDR3 is 18 amino acids long. The germline V gene has CDR1 SEHNR and CDR2 FQNEAQ (reference sequence).

This clone appeared once. The identical CDR3 is also encoded by other nucleotide sequences in the sample. The gene calls are TRBV11-2 and TRBJ2-1, with 7 bases identical to TRBD2. CDR1 and CDR2 from the germline V gene are SGHAT and FQNNGV. J gave up 2 bases and V 5 bases, and 15 bases lay outside the gene matches. This CDR3 has 18 residues. CDR3 sequence reads: CASSGGPTGGLTYNEQFF. Written as DNA, the CDR3 is TGTGCCAGCAGCGGGGGTCCGACGGGGGGACTTACCTACAATGAGCAGTTCTTC.

The rearrangement joins TRBV2 to TRBJ1-5; D might be TRBD1 (5 bases). The length of the CDR3 is 15 residues. Per germline, CDR1 SNHLY and CDR2 FYNNEI. V was cut by 7 bases and J by 0 bases, with 13 bases left in between. CDR3 DNA sequence: TGTGCCAGCATGATTCCGACAGATAGCAATCAGCCCCAGCATTTT. This codes for CASMIPTDSNQPQHF.

The rearrangement uses TRBV9 and TRBJ2-1, with 7 bases aligning to TRBD2. V was pared by 4 bases and J by 6 bases, with 7 bases of the junction left unmatched. The CDR3 is 14 amino acids. The V gene's germline CDR1 is SGDLS and CDR2 YYNGEE. CDR3 DNA sequence: TGTGCCAGCAGCCCTCGGGGAGGGAGCAATGAGCAGTTCTTC. It specifies CASSPRGGSNEQFF. The full variable domain, its missing parts supplied by reference TRBV9 and TRBJ2-1, is DSGVTQTPKHLITATGQRVTLRCSPRSGDLSVYWYQQSLDQGLQFLIQYYNGEERAKGNILERFSAQQFPDLHSELNLSSLELGDSALYFCASSPRGGSNEQFFGPGTRLTVL.

The V call is TRBV5-1, the J call TRBJ2-3; a possible D gene is TRBD2 (6 bases). CDR1 SGHRS and CDR2 YFSETQ come from the germline V gene. V shed 0 bases and J shed 4 bases, with 12 bases lying between them. CDR3 size: 15 residues. CDR3 sequence (DNA): TGCGCCAGCAGCTTGGCGGGCAGGGAGGCAGATACGCAGTATTTT. This codes for CASSLAGREADTQYF.

The CDR3, as DNA: TGTGCCAGCAGACGTGAGACAGGGGGAAATTCACCCCTCCACTTT. This gives the protein CASRRETGGNSPLHF. This chain connects TRBV11-2 to TRBJ1-6; 9 bases agree with TRBD1. The CDR3 has 15 residues. CDR1 SGHAT and CDR2 FQNNGV come from the germline V gene. V trimming: 6 bases; J trimming: 7 bases; junction bases outside the gene matches: 7.

V and J are TRBV28 and TRBJ1-1, with a possible D match to TRBD1 (5 bases). The CDR3 sequence is 12 residues long. CDR1 and CDR2 from the germline V gene are MDHEN and SYDVKM. Trimming pared 8 bases from V and 2 bases from J, leaving 9 bases between. CDR3 DNA sequence: TGTGCCAGCGGGCAGGGCAACACTGAAGCTTTCTTT. Protein product: CASGQGNTEAFF.

The V and J genes are TRBV7-6 and TRBJ2-3; 11 nucleotides agree with TRBD2. The V segment lost 5 bases and the J segment 2 bases; nucleotides outside the gene matches: 12. The CDR3 contains 18 residues. Germline V gene sequence: CDR1 SGHVS, CDR2 FNYEAQ. CDR3 region: CASSRSGGASSTTDTQYF. Written as DNA, the CDR3 is TGTGCCAGCAGCCGTAGCGGGGGGGCCTCTTCAACCACAGATACGCAGTATTTT.